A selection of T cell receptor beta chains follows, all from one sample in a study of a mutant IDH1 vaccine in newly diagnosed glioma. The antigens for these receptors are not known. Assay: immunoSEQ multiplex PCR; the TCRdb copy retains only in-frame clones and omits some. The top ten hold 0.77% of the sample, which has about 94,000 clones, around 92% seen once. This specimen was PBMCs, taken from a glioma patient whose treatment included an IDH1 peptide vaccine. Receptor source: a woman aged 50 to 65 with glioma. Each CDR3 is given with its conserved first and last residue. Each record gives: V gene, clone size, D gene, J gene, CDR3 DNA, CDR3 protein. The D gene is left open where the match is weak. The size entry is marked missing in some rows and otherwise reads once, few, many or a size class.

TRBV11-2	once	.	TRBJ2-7	TGTGCCAGCAGCATTAGGGAGAAATACGAGCAGTACTTC	CASSIREKYEQYF
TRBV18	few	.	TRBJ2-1	TGTGCCAGCTCACCTACCAATGAGCAGTTCTTC	CASSPTNEQFF
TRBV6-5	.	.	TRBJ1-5	TGTGCCAGCAGCTACGGACGGGGGAATCAGCCCCAGCATTTT	CASSYGRGNQPQHF
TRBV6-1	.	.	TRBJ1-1	TGTGCCAGTTCCGGGACCCTTGGTAACACTGAAGCTTTCTTT	CASSGTLGNTEAFF
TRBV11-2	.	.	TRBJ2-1	TGTGCCAGCAGCCCCCGGCCGGGTGAGGATGAGCAGTTCTTC	CASSPRPGEDEQFF
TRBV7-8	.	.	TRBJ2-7	TGTGCCAGCAGCTTAGGTCAGGGATCTCGCGAGCAGTACTTC	CASSLGQGSREQYF
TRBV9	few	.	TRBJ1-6	TGTGCCAGCAGTAGATTGGACAGAAGAGGTAATTCACCCCTCCACTTT	CASSRLDRRGNSPLHF
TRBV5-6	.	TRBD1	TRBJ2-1	TGTGCCAGCAGCTTTGGGTGGACAGGGGGAGATGAGCAGTTCTTC	CASSFGWTGGDEQFF
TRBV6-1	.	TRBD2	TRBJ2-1	TGTGCCAGCAGTGAATTTAGAAGCGGGAGGGTAAATGAGCAGTTCTTC	CASSEFRSGRVNEQFF
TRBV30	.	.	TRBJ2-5	TGTGCCTGGGAGTTCGATCAAGAGACCCAGTACTTC	CAWEFDQETQYF
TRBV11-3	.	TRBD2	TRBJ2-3	TGTGCCAGCAGCTTAAACCTAGCGGGAGTCGCAGATACGCAGTATTTT	CASSLNLAGVADTQYF
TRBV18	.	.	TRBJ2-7	TGTGCCAGCTCACCACCAGGCCTTCCTTACGAGCAGTACTTC	CASSPPGLPYEQYF
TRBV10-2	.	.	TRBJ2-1	TGCGCCAGCAGTGTTGCAGGGAACAATGAGCAGTTCTTC	CASSVAGNNEQFF
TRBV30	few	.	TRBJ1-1	TGTGCCTTCCGGGAGGGCACTGAAGCTTTCTTT	CAFREGTEAFF
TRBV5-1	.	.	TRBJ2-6	TGCGCCAGCAGCTTGGCCTTGGGCTCTGGGGCCAACGTCCTGACTTTC	CASSLALGSGANVLTF
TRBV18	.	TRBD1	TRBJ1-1	TGTGCCAGCTCACCAGCCGGGACAGGGCTCCCTGAAGCTTTCTTT	CASSPAGTGLPEAFF
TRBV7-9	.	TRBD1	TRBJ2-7	TGTGCCAGCAGCTTACTACAGGGGGGTGAGCAGTACTTC	CASSLLQGGEQYF
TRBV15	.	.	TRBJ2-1	TGTGCCACCAGCAGAGATGCCGGGTACAATGAGCAGTTCTTC	CATSRDAGYNEQFF
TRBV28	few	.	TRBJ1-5	TGTGCCAGCAGCCGATACGCAGGAGGCAATCAGCCCCAGCATTTT	CASSRYAGGNQPQHF
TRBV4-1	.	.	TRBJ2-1	TGCGCCAGCAGCCAAGTATCCAATGAGCAGTTCTTC	CASSQVSNEQFF
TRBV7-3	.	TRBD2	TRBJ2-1	TGTGCCAGCAGCTTAGGGCTAGCGGGTTACGATGAGCAGTTCTTC	CASSLGLAGYDEQFF
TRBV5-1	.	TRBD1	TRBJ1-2	TGCGCCAGCAGGCGACAGGGCGCTACGGGGGGCTACACCTTC	CASRRQGATGGYTF
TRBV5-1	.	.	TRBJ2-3	TGCGCCAGCAGCTTGGTTTTCGATACGCAGTATTTT	CASSLVFDTQYF
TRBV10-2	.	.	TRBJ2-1	TGCGCCAGCAGAAGACCTAGCTCCTACAATGAGCAGTTCTTC	CASRRPSSYNEQFF
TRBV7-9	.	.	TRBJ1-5	TGTGCCAGCAGCCAATTTAGGGACAATCAGCCCCAGCATTTT	CASSQFRDNQPQHF
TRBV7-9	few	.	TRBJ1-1	TGTGCCAGCAGCTTGGGCAGGGAGTACACTGAAGCTTTCTTT	CASSLGREYTEAFF
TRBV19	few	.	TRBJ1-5	TGTGCCAGTAGCCGGACACGTTATAGCAATCAGCCCCAGCATTTT	CASSRTRYSNQPQHF
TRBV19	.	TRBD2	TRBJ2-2	TGTGCCAGTACCCGAGGGTGGGCTAGCGGGAGCCGGGAGCTGTTTTTT	CASTRGWASGSRELFF
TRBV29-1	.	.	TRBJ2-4	TGCAGCGTCCGGCTCGGGGACTTCATAACCAAAAACATTCAGTACTTC	CSVRLGDFITKNIQYF
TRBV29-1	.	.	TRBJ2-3	TGCAGCGTGGAGCGGGCGGCAGATACGCAGTATTTT	CSVERAADTQYF
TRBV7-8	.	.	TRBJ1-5	TGTGCCAGCAGCTTATTGGGGTCCGGAGATCAGCCCCAGCATTTT	CASSLLGSGDQPQHF
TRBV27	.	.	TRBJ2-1	TGTGCCAGCAGTTTATTCAGGGGACCCTACAATGAGCAGTTCTTC	CASSLFRGPYNEQFF
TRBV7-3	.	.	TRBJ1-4	TGTGCCAGCAGGTATCAACAGGTAAATGAAAAACTGTTTTTT	CASRYQQVNEKLFF
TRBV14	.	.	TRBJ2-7	TGTGCCATCGACTTTTCGAAAACCTACGAGCAGTACTTC	CAIDFSKTYEQYF
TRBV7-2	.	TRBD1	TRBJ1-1	TGTGCCAGCAGCTTAAGGACAGGGGGTAACACTGAAGCTTTCTTT	CASSLRTGGNTEAFF
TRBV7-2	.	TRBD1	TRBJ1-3	TGTGCCAGCAGCTTACGGACAGGTGGAAACACCATATATTTT	CASSLRTGGNTIYF
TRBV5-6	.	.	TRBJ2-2	TGTGCCAGCAGTTACACTAGTTCCCCCGGGGAGCTGTTTTTT	CASSYTSSPGELFF
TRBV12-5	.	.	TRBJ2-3	TGTGCTAGTCACCGGGACCCCCAAGATACGCAGTATTTT	CASHRDPQDTQYF
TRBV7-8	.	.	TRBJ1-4	TGTGCCAGCAGCTTAGTTTCTGGGTGGAATGAAAAACTGTTTTTT	CASSLVSGWNEKLFF
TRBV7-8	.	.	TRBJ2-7	TGTGCCAGCAGCCCAGGTGGGGGGGCCACGTACTTC	CASSPGGGATYF
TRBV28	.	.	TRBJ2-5	TGTGCCAGCAGTTTACTCCAGGGATCAATAAAGACCCAGTACTTC	CASSLLQGSIKTQYF
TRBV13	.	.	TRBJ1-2	TGTGCCAGCAGCTTAGGGGCGACCTTGGGAGACTATGGCTACACCTTC	CASSLGATLGDYGYTF
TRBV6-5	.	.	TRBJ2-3	TGTGCCAGCAATCCGGGGGCAGGGAGCACAGATACGCAGTATTTT	CASNPGAGSTDTQYF
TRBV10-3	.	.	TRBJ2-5	TGTGCCATCAGTGCGGCCCGGACGGTGGGGGAGACCCAGTACTTC	CAISAARTVGETQYF
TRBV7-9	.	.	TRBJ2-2	TGTGCCAGCAGGGTGAACACCGGGGAGCTGTTTTTT	CASRVNTGELFF
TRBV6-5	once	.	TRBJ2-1	TGTGCCAGCAGTTCACCAGGCGCCTACAATGAGCAGTTCTTC	CASSSPGAYNEQFF
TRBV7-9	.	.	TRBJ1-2	TGTGCCAGCAGCGGTCCGGGCCAGTCGTATGGCTACACCTTC	CASSGPGQSYGYTF
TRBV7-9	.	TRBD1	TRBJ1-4	TGTGCCAGCAGCTTCCCCCTTTCGTCCCGGGACAGGGGGCGTGAAAAACTGTTTTTT	CASSFPLSSRDRGREKLFF
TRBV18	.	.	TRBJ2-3	TGTGCCAGCTCACCACCGTCAGGTTGGCATACGCAGTATTTT	CASSPPSGWHTQYF
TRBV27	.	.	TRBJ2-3	TGTGCCAGCAGTTTACGGGCTCCGGACCTCACAGATACGCAGTATTTT	CASSLRAPDLTDTQYF
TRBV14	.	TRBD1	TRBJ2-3	TGTGCCAGCAGCCAAGACCAGGGGGCGGATACGCAGTATTTT	CASSQDQGADTQYF
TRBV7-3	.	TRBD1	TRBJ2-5	TGTGCCAGCAGCAGACAGGGTGCAGAGACCCAGTACTTC	CASSRQGAETQYF
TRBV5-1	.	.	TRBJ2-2	TGCGCCAGCAGCTTGGCCGGAACAGCCTACGGGGAGCTGTTTTTT	CASSLAGTAYGELFF
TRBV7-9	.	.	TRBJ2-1	TGTGCCAGCAGCCCGGACTACATTGAAAATGAGCAGTTCTTC	CASSPDYIENEQFF
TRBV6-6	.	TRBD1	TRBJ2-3	TGTGCCAGCAGTGGACCGGGACAGGACACAGATACGCAGTATTTT	CASSGPGQDTDTQYF
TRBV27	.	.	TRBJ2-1	TGTGCCAGCACCCCAGGACAGCGGTACAATGAGCAGTTCTTC	CASTPGQRYNEQFF
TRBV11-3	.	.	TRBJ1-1	TGTGCCAGCAGCCGGGGGGGCAGTGCGAACACTGAAGCTTTCTTT	CASSRGGSANTEAFF